This T cell receptor beta chain emerged from a study of long-term antiretroviral therapy in people with HIV. Study context: Initial samples were collected about a decade before the 2015 immediate-ART recommendation.

Study-level points and caveats: Controls had broader CDR3 length ranges than HIV repertoires did.

The assay, immunoSEQ v3.0, was run at survey level. Some clones are missing from TCRdb's copy, which holds only in-frame ones; the method was immunoSEQ multiplex PCR. The sample includes under 20,000 clones, 75% to 85% of them seen just once. The germline CDR1 and CDR2 sequences are SGHNT and YYREEE (reference sequence). The CDR3 runs 12 residues. Trimming stripped 4 bases from V and 9 bases from J, with 11 bases between. Among participants with HIV, every one received treatment in the United States. This clone was detected only a few times. Its antigen remains unknown. This clonotype was obtained from a man younger than 35 with HIV. The sample in question was unsorted PBMCs, obtained 0.1 years before starting antiretroviral therapy. This rearrangement joins TRBV5-4 to TRBJ1-5; D call uncertain. The CDR3 reads CASSVDFGPQHF. Written as DNA, the CDR3 is TGTGCCAGCAGCGTAGATTTTGGGCCCCAGCATTTT.